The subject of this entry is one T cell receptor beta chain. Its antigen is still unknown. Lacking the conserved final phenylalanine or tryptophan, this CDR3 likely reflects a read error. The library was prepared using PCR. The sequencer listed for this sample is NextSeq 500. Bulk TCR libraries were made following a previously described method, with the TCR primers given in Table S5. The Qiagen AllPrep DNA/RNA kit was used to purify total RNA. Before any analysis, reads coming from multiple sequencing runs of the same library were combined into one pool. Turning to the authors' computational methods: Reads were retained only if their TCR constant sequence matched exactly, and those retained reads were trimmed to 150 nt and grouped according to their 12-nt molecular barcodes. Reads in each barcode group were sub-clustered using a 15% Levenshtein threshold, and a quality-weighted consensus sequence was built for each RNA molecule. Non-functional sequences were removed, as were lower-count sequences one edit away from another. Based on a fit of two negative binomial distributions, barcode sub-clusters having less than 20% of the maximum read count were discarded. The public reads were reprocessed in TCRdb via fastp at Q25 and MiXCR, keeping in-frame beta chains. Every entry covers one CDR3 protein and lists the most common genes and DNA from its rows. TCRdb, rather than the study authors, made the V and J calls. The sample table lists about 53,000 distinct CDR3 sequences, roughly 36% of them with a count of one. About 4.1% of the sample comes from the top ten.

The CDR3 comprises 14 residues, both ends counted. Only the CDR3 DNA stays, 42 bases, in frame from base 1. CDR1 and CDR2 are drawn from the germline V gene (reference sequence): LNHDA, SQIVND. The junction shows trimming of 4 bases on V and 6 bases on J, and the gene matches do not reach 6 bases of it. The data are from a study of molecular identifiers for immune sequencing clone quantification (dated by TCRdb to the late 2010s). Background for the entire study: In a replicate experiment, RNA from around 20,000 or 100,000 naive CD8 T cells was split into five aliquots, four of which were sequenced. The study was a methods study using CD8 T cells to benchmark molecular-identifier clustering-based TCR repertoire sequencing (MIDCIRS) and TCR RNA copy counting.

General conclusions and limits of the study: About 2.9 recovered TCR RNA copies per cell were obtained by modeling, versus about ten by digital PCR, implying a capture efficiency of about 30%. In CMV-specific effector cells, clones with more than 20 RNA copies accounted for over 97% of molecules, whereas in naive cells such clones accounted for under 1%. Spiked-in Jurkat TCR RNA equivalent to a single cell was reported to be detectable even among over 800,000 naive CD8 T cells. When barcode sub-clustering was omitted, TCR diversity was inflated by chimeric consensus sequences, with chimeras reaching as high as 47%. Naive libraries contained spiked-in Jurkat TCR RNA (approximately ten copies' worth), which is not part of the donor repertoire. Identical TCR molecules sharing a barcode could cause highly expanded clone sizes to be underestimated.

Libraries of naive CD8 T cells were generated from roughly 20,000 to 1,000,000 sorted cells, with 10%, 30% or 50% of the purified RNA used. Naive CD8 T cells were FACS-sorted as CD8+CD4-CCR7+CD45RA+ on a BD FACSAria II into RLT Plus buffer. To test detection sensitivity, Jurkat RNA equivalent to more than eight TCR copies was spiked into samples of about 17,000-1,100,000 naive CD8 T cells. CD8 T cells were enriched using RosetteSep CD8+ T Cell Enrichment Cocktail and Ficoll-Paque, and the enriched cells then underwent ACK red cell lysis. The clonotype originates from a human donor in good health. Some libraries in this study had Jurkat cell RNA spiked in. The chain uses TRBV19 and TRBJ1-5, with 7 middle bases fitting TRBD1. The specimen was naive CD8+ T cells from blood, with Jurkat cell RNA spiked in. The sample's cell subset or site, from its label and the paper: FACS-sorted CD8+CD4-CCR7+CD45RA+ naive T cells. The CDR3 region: CASSTTGPSQPQHL. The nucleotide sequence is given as TGTGCCAGTAGTACGACAGGGCCGAGTCAGCCCCAGCATCTT.